The subject of this entry is one T cell receptor (beta chain). Its antigen is not yet known. Per-nucleotide qualities are absent, and no much larger clonotype sits a single base away. Ficoll-Paque density gradient centrifugation was the method used to isolate PBMCs. The run used an Illumina NovaSeq 6000. TCRalpha and TCRbeta cDNA libraries were built by 5'RACE with constant-segment primers, adding sample barcodes and unique molecular identifiers. RNA was extracted from every sample with Trizol reagent. Amplification of the libraries took two PCR steps, and the second step added a second sample barcode plus Illumina TruSeq adapters. The libraries were sequenced on an Illumina NovaSeq using 2 x 150 bp paired-end reads. In the original analysis: The reads were demultiplexed and collapsed into UMI-guided consensus sequences using migec v1.2.7. With mixcr v2.1.11, UMI consensuses were aligned to TRA and TRB V and J templates and assembled into clonotypes. A clonotype was counted as expanded or contracted only when both edgeR and NoisET called the clonotype significant, with the noise models trained on biological replicates. For edgeR calls, the thresholds were a false discovery rate-adjusted p below 0.01 and a log2 fold-change of 1. As an exploratory analysis of dynamics, PCA with hierarchical clustering was applied to max-normalized trajectories of the 1000 most abundant clonotypes. Each responding clone was given a CD4 or CD8 phenotype based on the CD4+ and CD8+ repertoires, which had been sequenced separately. The raw public reads went through TCRdb reprocessing: fastp at Q25, MiXCR clone calling, in-frame beta chains kept. For every CDR3 protein sequence, its rows merge into one entry that carries the most common genes and DNA. The V and J calls follow TCRdb's processing rather than the paper's. Here the sample has 350,000 to 500,000 distinct CDR3 sequences; around 20% occur a single time. Together, the top ten hold 8.4% of the sample.

This sample is part of a study of T-cell memory formation after mild COVID-19 (TCRdb year 2021). Broadly, across the study: Most TCR sequence clusters were specific to one of the two donors. Longitudinal TCRalpha and TCRbeta repertoire sequencing tracked T-cell clones expanding and contracting after mild COVID-19 in a couple of donors. Two young, previously healthy adult volunteers made up the cohort, one male and one female. Results the study describes overall, beyond this receptor: SARS-CoV-2 specificity was not confirmed for the second-wave clones peaking on day 37. Some responding clones were detected in pre-infection memory, suggesting pre-existing cross-reactive memory T cells joined the SARS-CoV-2 response. Contracting CD4+ clones were located mainly in the CM and EM memory subsets, whereas CD8+ clones were found to be enriched in EMRA. The study included only two mild cases, and larger cohorts that include severe cases with pre-infection samples were judged to be necessary. Balanced CD4/CD8 phenotypes were observed for clones contracting from day 15 to 85, whereas a bias towards CD4+ was observed for a second wave of clones expanding from day 15 to 37.

CDR1 and CDR2 are drawn from the germline V gene: LGHNA, YNFKEQ. The CDR3 starts with the cysteine, ends with the phenylalanine, and has 14 residues. Only CDR3 DNA remains: 42 bases, in frame from the first base. Here V drops 4 bases and J drops 2 bases, and the junction holds 5 bases not matched to any gene. This TCR came from an adult woman who had mild COVID-19 (a few samples of this study predate the infection). The sample titles of this study are shuffled in the database, so cell type and time point are left out; the donor was told from shared clones. The sequenced sample consisted of PBMCs or a T cell subset sorted from them (not recorded which). The chain links TRBV4-2 with TRBJ2-7, with 7 junctional bases fitting TRBD1. The CDR3 reads CASSLRDSTYEQYF. The DNA sequence is given as TGTGCCAGCAGCCTCCGGGACAGCACCTACGAGCAGTACTTC.